These T cell receptor beta chains were read from a single sample in a study of breast tumors, draining lymph nodes, adjacent tissues. TCRdb analysed the multiplex PCR reads with MiXCR anew, one entry per CDR3 protein. This repertoire shows approximately 300,000 distinct CDR3 sequences, around 30% found once; its top ten account for 0.85% to 1.2%. The specimen sequenced was axillary lymph node tissue. These TCRs come from a female donor with breast cancer. Some clones in this sample may be carry-over from other donors' samples. CDR3s include the opening cysteine and the closing phenylalanine or tryptophan. The D gene is left open where the match is weak. The size field is filled for only some rows; it gives once, few, many or a size class.

-,many,TRBV19,TRBJ2-7,CASSILAAGRTYEQYF,TGTGCCAGTAGTATATTGGCCGCGGGGAGGACCTACGAGCAGTACTTC
-,-,TRBV20-1,TRBJ1-5,CSATEDSNQPQHF,TGCAGTGCTACCGAGGATAGCAATCAGCCCCAGCATTTT
-,-,TRBV10-3,TRBJ2-1,CAISEETTRRDEQFF,TGTGCCATCAGTGAGGAAACGACCCGTCGGGATGAGCAGTTCTTC
TRBD2,many,TRBV7-2,TRBJ2-3,CASSLGANGRLSTQYF,TGTGCCAGCAGCTTAGGGGCCAACGGGAGGTTGTCTACGCAGTATTTT
-,few,TRBV18,TRBJ2-5,CASSPVTTDWGPQETQYF,TGTGCCAGCTCACCCGTCACGACAGACTGGGGTCCACAAGAGACCCAGTACTTC
-,many,TRBV2,TRBJ2-3,CASSWDPRGSTDTQYF,TGTGCCAGCAGCTGGGACCCGAGGGGGTCCACAGATACGCAGTATTTT
TRBD2,many,TRBV7-9,TRBJ2-2,CASSPKTSGLAGMTGELFF,TGTGCCAGCAGTCCAAAAACCTCTGGACTAGCGGGAATGACCGGGGAGCTGTTTTTT
-,many,TRBV12-3/TRBV12-4,TRBJ1-2,CASSLAPLDGYTF,TGTGCCAGCAGTTTAGCACCATTGGATGGCTACACCTTC
TRBD1,many,TRBV11-3,TRBJ1-2,CASSPRTGGYGYTF,TGTGCCAGCAGCCCCCGGACAGGGGGCTATGGCTACACCTTC
TRBD2,once,TRBV20-1,TRBJ2-5,CSAGRLAQETQYF,TGCAGTGCTGGACGACTAGCTCAAGAGACCCAGTACTTC
-,-,TRBV24-1,TRBJ2-1,CATSDLSTGGVNEQFF,TGTGCCACCAGTGATTTGAGCACAGGGGGGGTCAATGAGCAGTTCTTT
-,many,TRBV6-5,TRBJ1-3,CASSYSKSGNTIYF,TGTGCCAGCAGTTACTCGAAGAGTGGAAACACCATATATTTT
-,few,TRBV4-2,TRBJ1-3,CASSRNQGTGSGNTIYF,TGTGCCAGCAGCCGAAATCAGGGAACGGGTTCTGGAAACACCATATATTTT
-,many,TRBV7-2,TRBJ1-6,CASSLTQGTWREDSPLHF,TGTGCCAGCAGCCTAACCCAGGGCACATGGCGCGAGGATTCACCCCTCCACTTT
TRBD1,many,TRBV19,TRBJ1-6,CASSTGTGNSPLHF,TGTGCCAGTAGTACCGGGACAGGCAATTCACCCCTCCACTTT
TRBD1,many,TRBV19,TRBJ2-5,CASSAGTGGGTQYF,TGTGCCAGTAGTGCCGGGACAGGGGGTGGGACCCAGTACTTC
-,many,TRBV20-1,TRBJ1-5,CSARVAGPRWGNQPQHF,TGCAGTGCTAGAGTGGCCGGGCCGCGCTGGGGCAATCAGCCCCAGCATTTT
-,-,TRBV20-1,TRBJ2-7,CSARSLSEQYF,TGCAGTGCTAGATCGCTCTCCGAGCAGTACTTC
-,many,TRBV12-3/TRBV12-4,TRBJ1-5,CASSLFPGAVDQPQHF,TGTGCCAGCAGTTTATTCCCGGGGGCTGTGGATCAGCCCCAGCATTTT
TRBD2,-,TRBV27,TRBJ2-1,CASSSERRAGVGNEQFF,TGTGCCAGCAGCTCTGAAAGACGAGCGGGAGTGGGAAATGAGCAGTTCTTC
-,-,TRBV11-2,TRBJ2-4,CASSLEPTTNIQYF,TGTGCCAGCAGCTTGGAGCCCACGACGAACATTCAGTACTTC
TRBD1,many,TRBV15,TRBJ2-7,CATSRGGQGYEQYF,TGTGCCACCAGCAGAGGGGGACAGGGCTACGAGCAGTACTTC
TRBD2,many,TRBV7-9,TRBJ2-5,CASSPGLAERRETQYF,TGTGCCAGCAGCCCGGGACTAGCGGAGAGAAGAGAGACCCAGTACTTC
TRBD2,many,TRBV7-8,TRBJ2-3,CASSLVRRGGRDTDTQYF,TGTGCCAGCAGCTTAGTTCGCCGGGGCGGGAGGGACACAGATACGCAGTATTTT
-,many,TRBV10-3,TRBJ2-7,CAISEQGRYEQYF,TGTGCCATCAGTGAGCAGGGTCGCTACGAGCAGTACTTC
-,-,TRBV7-2,TRBJ2-7,CASKQSDTQYFGPGNMTYEQYF,-
-,many,TRBV19,TRBJ2-1,CASSISQLAYNEQFF,TGTGCCAGTAGTATATCCCAACTGGCCTACAATGAGCAGTTCTTC
-,-,TRBV12-3/TRBV12-4,TRBJ1-1,CASSLSRGTEAFF,TGTGCCAGCAGTTTAAGTCGGGGGACTGAAGCTTTCTTT
-,-,TRBV30,TRBJ2-7,CAWKSWRAVGVEQYF,TGTGCCTGGAAGTCGTGGAGGGCCGTCGGGGTCGAGCAGTACTTC
-,-,TRBV5-4,TRBJ2-7,CASSLGRSEQYF,TGTGCCAGCAGCTTGGGTCGGTCCGAGCAGTACTTC
TRBD2,many,TRBV2,TRBJ2-2,CASMGLAGGPRTGELFF,TGTGCCAGCATGGGACTAGCGGGAGGGCCGAGGACCGGGGAGCTGTTTTTT
TRBD2,many,TRBV6-2/TRBV6-3,TRBJ2-5,CASSYRGRAKETQYF,TGTGCCAGCAGTTACCGCGGGAGGGCCAAAGAGACCCAGTACTTC
-,few,TRBV3-1,TRBJ2-3,CASSPRPWESTDTQYF,TGTGCCAGCAGCCCGCGTCCCTGGGAAAGCACAGATACGCAGTATTTT
TRBD2,many,TRBV5-5,TRBJ2-7,CASSLGAGGTYEQYF,TGTGCCAGCAGCTTGGGAGCGGGAGGAACCTACGAGCAGTACTTC
TRBD1,-,TRBV30,TRBJ1-4,CAWSVGLGQGAEKLFF,TGTGCCTGGAGTGTAGGGCTTGGACAGGGGGCTGAAAAACTGTTTTTT
-,many,TRBV9,TRBJ2-7,CASSTLGTNYEQYF,TGTGCCAGCAGCACCCTCGGGACAAACTACGAGCAGTACTTC
-,many,TRBV29-1,TRBJ2-7,CSVAGRGTYEQYF,TGCAGCGTTGCTGGCAGGGGAACCTACGAGCAGTACTTC
-,many,TRBV20-1,TRBJ2-1,CSAPRPTQSGYNEQFF,TGCAGTGCTCCCCGCCCTACTCAGTCGGGTTACAATGAGCAGTTCTTC
TRBD2,many,TRBV4-2,TRBJ2-1,CASSQESGTSGYNEQFF,TGTGCCAGCAGCCAAGAGTCCGGGACTAGCGGGTACAATGAGCAGTTCTTC
-,many,TRBV20-1,TRBJ2-7,CSARDPRGGYEQYF,TGCAGTGCTAGAGATCCCCGGGGCGGCTACGAGCAGTACTTC
-,-,TRBV5-1,TRBJ1-1,CASSLVSSELTEAFF,TGCGCCAGCAGCTTGGTCTCGTCAGAGCTTACTGAAGCTTTCTTT
TRBD2,-,TRBV24-1,TRBJ2-3,CATSGTSGRDTQYF,TGTGCCACCAGTGGGACTAGCGGAAGAGATACGCAGTATTTT
-,-,TRBV7-8,TRBJ2-1,CASSLARGPEQFF,TGTGCCAGCAGCTTAGCTAGGGGACCTGAGCAGTTCTTC
TRBD1,many,TRBV6-6,TRBJ2-1,CASSKDRDSYNEQFF,TGTGCCAGCAGCAAAGACAGGGACTCCTACAATGAGCAGTTCTTC
-,-,TRBV7-2,TRBJ2-1,CASSSYGENEQFF,TGTGCCAGCTCATCTTACGGGGAGAATGAGCAGTTCTTC
-,many,TRBV11-3,TRBJ1-4,CANSLDGEEKLFF,TGTGCCAACAGCTTGGACGGGGAGGAAAAACTGTTTTTT
-,-,TRBV9,TRBJ2-3,CASSPRVVVTDTQYF,TGTGCCAGCTCACCAAGGGTTGTAGTAACAGATACGCAGTATTTT
TRBD2,many,TRBV11-2,TRBJ2-1,CASSSRKSGIESFNEQFF,TGTGCCAGCAGCAGTCGGAAGAGCGGGATAGAGAGTTTCAATGAGCAGTTCTTC
TRBD1,many,TRBV12-3/TRBV12-4,TRBJ2-6,CASSSTPGQGSGANVLTF,TGTGCCAGCAGTTCTACACCGGGACAGGGGTCTGGGGCCAACGTCCTGACTTTC
TRBD2,many,TRBV7-9,TRBJ2-5,CANSPRPGLAQETQYF,TGTGCCAACAGCCCAAGACCTGGACTAGCACAAGAGACCCAGTACTTC
TRBD2,-,TRBV20-1,TRBJ2-1,CSASKASGRGGYNEQFF,TGCAGTGCTAGTAAGGCTAGCGGGAGGGGGGGTTACAATGAGCAGTTCTTC
-,few,TRBV6-5,TRBJ2-7,CASSRGAGKAYEQYF,TGTGCCAGCAGTCGGGGGGCAGGGAAGGCCTACGAGCAGTACTTC
-,many,TRBV20-1,TRBJ2-1,CSASSSAINEQFF,TGCAGTGCTAGCTCCTCAGCCATCAATGAGCAGTTCTTC
TRBD2,few,TRBV11-3,TRBJ2-1,CASSSEAGAGGNEQFF,TGTGCCAGCAGCTCCGAAGCGGGAGCCGGTGGCAATGAGCAGTTCTTC
TRBD2,many,TRBV15,TRBJ2-1,CATSGRLAGGNEQFF,TGTGCCACCAGCGGCCGACTAGCGGGAGGAAATGAGCAGTTCTTC